The 8 T cell receptor beta chains given below trace back to one sample, sequenced in a study of sequential checkpoint blockade in melanoma. This table comes from immunoSEQ multiplex PCR, and its TCRdb copy is limited to in-frame clones, with some not included. Counted here are fewer than 30,000 clones, 60% to 85% occurring once; the ten biggest clones make up about an eighth. This sample's treatment: randomized to nivolumab then ipilimumab (arm A) or the reverse (arm B). Source: CD8+ T cells sorted from blood (inferred from file names), taken from a patient given nivolumab and ipilimumab in sequence. These TCRs come from a human donor with melanoma.

The chain is built from TRBV19 and TRBJ2-3; 7 bases map to TRBD2. The CDR3 length is 16 residues. The V gene end was trimmed by 2 bases and the J gene end by 4 bases; junction bases not matched to a gene: 9. CDR1 is LNHDA, CDR2 SQIVND, per germline (reference sequence). CDR3 sequence: CASSISASGGPDTQYF. DNA of the CDR3: TGTGCCAGTAGTATATCGGCTAGCGGTGGCCCAGATACGCAGTATTTT.

The chain recombines TRBV27 with TRBJ2-1; TRBD1 agrees at 8 bases. This CDR3 is built from 13 residues. V trimming: 10 bases; J trimming: 7 bases; junction bases outside the gene matches: 9. Per the germline V gene, CDR1 is MNHEY and CDR2 is SMNVEV (reference sequence). The CDR3 coding sequence is TGTGCCACCCTTGGACAGGGTCGGAATGAGCAGTTCTTC. Translation: CATLGQGRNEQFF.

The chain carries TRBV9 and TRBJ1-2, with D maybe TRBD1 (5 bases). This CDR3 region has 12 residues. Germline CDR1 reads SGDLS; CDR2 reads YYNGEE. V lost 5 bases to trimming and J lost 7 bases, with 12 bases between them. The CDR3 loop is CASRGGDSGYTF. The CDR3 DNA reads as TGTGCCAGCAGGGGGGGTGACTCTGGCTACACCTTC. Based on the CDR3 plus reference TRBV9 and TRBJ1-2, the full variable domain is DSGVTQTPKHLITATGQRVTLRCSPRSGDLSVYWYQQSLDQGLQFLIQYYNGEERAKGNILERFSAQQFPDLHSELNLSSLELGDSALYFCASRGGDSGYTFGSGTRLTVV.

A note on this clone: Additional DNA sequences in this sample encode the identical CDR3. The J gene is TRBJ2-1, the V gene TRBV5-6; TRBD1 is a possible D gene (6 bases). The CDR3 is 14 amino acids. The germline V and J ends were trimmed by 4 bases and 4 bases, with 12 bases remaining between them. Germline CDR1 is SGHDT and CDR2 is YYEEEE. The CDR3 bases are TGTGCCAGCAGCCCCGGGACAAATTACAATGAGCAGTTCTTC. Its protein product is CASSPGTNYNEQFF.

This clone is termed medium-sized. The rearrangement uses TRBV9 and TRBJ1-1; TRBD1 aligns across 11 bases. V shed 6 bases, J shed 6 bases, and the junction held 7 bases outside the gene matches. The CDR3 runs to 14 residues. In germline, CDR1 is SGDLS, CDR2 YYNGEE. The CDR3 reads CASTLGTGGSEAFF. DNA of the CDR3: TGTGCCAGCACCCTTGGGACAGGGGGTTCTGAAGCTTTCTTT.

The DNA of the CDR3 is TGTGCCAGCAGCTTCGGGGATGAGCAGTTCTTC. Translating gives CASSFGDEQFF. The chain has TRBV11-3 and TRBJ2-1; TRBD2 is a possible D gene (5 bases). The germline gives CDR1 SGHNT, CDR2 YENEEA. Trimming cost V 3 bases and J 8 bases, with 5 bases left between them. CDR3 length equals 11 residues.

This clone was observed a few times. CDR3 nucleotide sequence: TGTGCCAGCAGCGTAAGCAGGAGCACAGATACGCAGTATTTT. This codes for CASSVSRSTDTQYF. V and J are TRBV9 and TRBJ2-3; D gene uncertain. Germline CDR1 reads SGDLS; CDR2 reads YYNGEE. Trimming pared 1 base from V and 0 bases from J, leaving 6 bases between. The CDR3 totals 14 residues.

This chain connects TRBV7-9 to TRBJ2-7; 7 nucleotides align to TRBD2. This CDR3 comprises 18 residues. Per the germline V gene, CDR1 is SEHNR and CDR2 is FQNEAQ (reference sequence). The V gene end was trimmed by 1 base and the J gene end by 6 bases; junction bases not matched to a gene: 18. In nucleotides, the CDR3 is TGTGCCAGCAGCTTAGTGTGGCAGGTTAGCGGGTACTTTGGCGAGCAGTACTTC. This gives the protein CASSLVWQVSGYFGEQYF. Combining the CDR3 with reference TRBV7-9 and TRBJ2-7 gives the whole variable domain DTGVSQNPRHKITKRGQNVTFRCDPISEHNRLYWYRQTLGQGPEFLTYFQNEAQLEKSRLLSDRFSAERPKGSFSTLEIQRTEQGDSAMYLCASSLVWQVSGYFGEQYFGPGTRLTVT.